This T cell receptor beta chain is drawn from a study of cytomegalovirus exposure and HLA in healthy donors. Study-wide results and limits: Most likely, a cluster of highly shared sequence variants arose as a sequencing artifact. It was 150 to 200 TCR beta chains that were listed as cytomegalovirus-associated.

There are 18 residues in the CDR3. J was trimmed by 6 bases and V by 6 bases; bases with no gene match: 20. Per germline, CDR1 SEHNR and CDR2 FQNEAQ (reference sequence). Primers included in the PCR were 60 Vbeta and 13 Jbeta primers. Sequencing used immunoSEQ multiplex PCR; TCRdb keeps in-frame clones, though not all of them. The sample yields fewer than 130,000 clones, roughly 70% seen once. Concerning this clone itself: Its antigen remains unknown.

The origin of this receptor is a man aged 35-49 years in good health and CMV-seropositive. The chain links TRBV7-9 to TRBJ2-1; 7 nucleotides agree with TRBD2. Sequenced sample: PBMCs. CDR3 protein: CASSPPYGEGHGSNEQFF. CDR3 DNA: TGTGCCAGCAGTCCACCGTATGGGGAGGGCCATGGAAGCAATGAGCAGTTCTTC.